The clone carrying this T cell receptor beta chain was detected only a few times. The target antigen is unknown. Trimming took off 8 bases at V and 2 bases at J, with 19 bases between the two ends. The length of the CDR3 is 15 residues. The germline CDR1 and CDR2 sequences are PRHDT and FYEKMQ (reference sequence). This record comes from a study of blood T cells in healthy people across ages. Notes on the study in general: PBMCs left unsorted prevented a conclusive naive versus antigen-experienced comparison.

Primers used in a second PCR of about 7 to 12 cycles were a sample-barcoded 5' primer and a J-beta primer mix. Each cDNA molecule carried a tag from a template-switch adaptor that contained 12 random nucleotides. TCRdb recomputed calls from the 5' RACE reads with MiXCR, one row per CDR3 protein. The table lists about a million distinct CDR3 sequences, around 46% of them singletons. Approximately 10 milliliters of peripheral blood were drawn from each donor into EDTA-treated tubes. Total RNA, at least 6 micrograms per sample, came from PBMCs. Sequenced material: blood. The sequence was obtained from a man aged 25-45 years in good health. The chain combines TRBV13 with TRBJ2-7; the D gene is possibly TRBD1 (5 bases). The CDR3 region has the DNA TGTGCCAGCGGAACGAAGACAGTGGCCCCCTACGAGCAGTACTTC. This gives the protein CASGTKTVAPYEQYF.